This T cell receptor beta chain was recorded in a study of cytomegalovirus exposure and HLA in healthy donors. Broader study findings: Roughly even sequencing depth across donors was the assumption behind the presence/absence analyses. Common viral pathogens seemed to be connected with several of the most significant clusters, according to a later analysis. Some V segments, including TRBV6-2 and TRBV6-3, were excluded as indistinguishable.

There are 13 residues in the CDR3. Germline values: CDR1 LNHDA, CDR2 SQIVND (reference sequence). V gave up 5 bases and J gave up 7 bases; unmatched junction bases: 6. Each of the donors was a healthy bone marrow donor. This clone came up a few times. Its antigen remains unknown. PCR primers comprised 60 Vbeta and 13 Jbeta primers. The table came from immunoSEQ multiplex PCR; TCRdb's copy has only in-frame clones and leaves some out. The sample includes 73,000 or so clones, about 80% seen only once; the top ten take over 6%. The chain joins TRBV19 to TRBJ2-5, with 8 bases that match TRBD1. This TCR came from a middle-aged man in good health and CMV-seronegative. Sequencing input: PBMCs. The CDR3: CASSRDRRGTQYF. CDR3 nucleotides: TGTGCCAGTAGTCGGGACAGGCGAGGGACCCAGTACTTC. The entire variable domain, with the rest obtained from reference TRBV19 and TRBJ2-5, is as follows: DGGITQSPKYLFRKEGQNVTLSCEQNLNHDAMYWYRQDPGQGLRLIYYSQIVNDFQKGDIAEGYSVSREKKESFPLTVTSAQKNPTAFYLCASSRDRRGTQYFGPGTRLLVL.